Each of the 17 T cell receptor beta chains below was sequenced from the same sample in a study of cytomegalovirus exposure and HLA in healthy donors. With 60 Vbeta and 13 Jbeta primers, the PCR was carried out. Produced via immunoSEQ multiplex PCR; TCRdb's table is partial and in-frame only. In the table there are about 150,000 clones, around 78% of which are singletons. Material for sequencing was PBMCs. These receptors were taken from a man aged 35-49 years in good health and CMV-seronegative.

This clone was seen only a few times. The chain combines TRBV5-1 with TRBJ2-1, with 12 positions matching TRBD2. Germline CDR1 and CDR2: SGHRS and YFSETQ. The CDR3 is 15 residues long. The trim removed 0 bases at V and 9 bases at J, leaving 4 bases unmatched. CDR3 sequence (DNA): TGCGCCAGCAGCTTGGTACTAGCGGGAGGAGGTGAGCAGTTCTTC. Amino acids: CASSLVLAGGGEQFF. Filled out from reference TRBV5-1 and TRBJ2-1, the complete variable domain reads KAGVTQTPRYLIKTRGQQVTLSCSPISGHRSVSWYQQTPGQGLQFLFEYFSETQRNKGNFPGRFSGRQFSNSRSEMNVSTLELGDSALYLCASSLVLAGGGEQFFGPGTRLTVL.

The chain combines TRBV5-1 with TRBJ2-3; 11 nucleotides align to TRBD2. V lost 0 bases, J lost 8 bases, and 8 bases stayed unmatched. CDR3 length equals 16 residues. Per germline, CDR1 SGHRS and CDR2 YFSETQ. Here the CDR3 DNA reads TGCGCCAGCAGCTTGGTTAGCGGGGGGGCTAGTGTTACGCAGTATTTT. Translated: CASSLVSGGASVTQYF.

This clone was seen once. This CDR3 is CASSLHGSSYEQYF. Written as DNA, the CDR3 is TGTGCCAGCAGCCTCCATGGGAGCTCCTACGAGCAGTACTTC. The chain joins TRBV11-2 to TRBJ2-7, with D maybe TRBD2 (5 bases). V lost 5 bases and J 0 bases, leaving 11 bases between the germline ends. Germline CDR1 SGHAT, CDR2 FQNNGV. This CDR3 has 14 amino acids.

The chain recombines TRBV19 with TRBJ2-5; a weak D match, TRBD2 (5 bases). The J call may be in error: the DNA end matches TRBJ2-7 better. This CDR3 has 13 residues. From germline, CDR1 is LNHDA and CDR2 SQIVND (reference sequence). CDR3 sequence (DNA): TGTGCCAGTAGGGTTTCGGGAACATCCGAGCAGTACTTC. It specifies CASRVSGTSEQYF.

The chain has TRBV28 and TRBJ1-1; 9 positions agree with TRBD1. Germline V CDR1 and CDR2: MDHEN, SYDVKM. J was trimmed by 3 bases and V by 6 bases; bases with no gene match: 14. This CDR3 region has 17 residues. CDR3 sequence reads: CASRRDRDRWGDTEAFF. The CDR3 nucleotides read TGTGCCAGCAGGCGGGACAGGGATCGCTGGGGGGACACTGAAGCTTTCTTT.

The chain has TRBV5-6 and TRBJ2-3; D is unresolved. CDR1 SGHDT and CDR2 YYEEEE come from the germline V gene. The V gene lost 0 bases and the J gene lost 2 bases, with 7 bases spanning the gap. There are 14 residues in the CDR3. CDR3 loop: CASSLDTYTDTQYF. The CDR3, as DNA: TGTGCCAGCAGCTTGGACACGTACACAGATACGCAGTATTTT.

Comment on this clone: One junction end disagrees with the germline gene, perhaps due to a read error. This chain uses TRBV7-9 with TRBJ2-3; the D gene is possibly TRBD1 (6 bases). This CDR3 is built from 15 residues. Germline CDR1 reads SEHNR; CDR2 reads FQNEAQ (reference sequence). CDR3 loop: CSSSPRDTLEDTQYF. CDR3 sequence (DNA): TGTTCCAGCAGCCCCCGGGACACTCTCGAAGATACGCAGTATTTT.

V and J are TRBV5-1 and TRBJ1-2, with TRBD1 identical over 8 bases. CDR1 and CDR2 from the germline V gene are SGHRS and YFSETQ. The junction had 6 bases not matched to a gene; V was cut back by 0 bases and J by 8 bases. The CDR3 contains 14 residues. CDR3 nucleotides: TGCGCCAGCAGCTTGGGTCAGGGGGCGCGGGGCTACACCTTC. Translated: CASSLGQGARGYTF.

The chain links TRBV29-1 to TRBJ2-7, with 11 bases matching TRBD1. Looked up from germline, CDR1 is SQVTM and CDR2 is ANQGSEA. The length of the CDR3 is 14 residues. CDR3 sequence: CSAARTGGAYEQYF. In DNA, the CDR3 is TGCAGTGCTGCCCGGACAGGGGGCGCCTACGAGCAGTACTTC.

The chain couples TRBV25-1 to TRBJ2-7; 8 positions agree with TRBD1. V shed 1 base and J 5 bases; nucleotides not matched to a gene: 13. CDR1 is MGHDK and CDR2 is SYGVNS in the germline V gene. There are 17 residues in the CDR3. This CDR3 is CASSEWGTGPYNNEQYF. The CDR3, as DNA: TGTGCCAGCAGTGAATGGGGGACAGGTCCCTACAATAACGAGCAGTACTTC.

This chain joins TRBV7-3 and TRBJ2-1, with D possibly being TRBD2 (6 bases). The length of the CDR3 is 18 residues. V was cut by 5 bases and J by 0 bases, with 20 bases left in between. The germline V gene encodes CDR1 SGHTA and CDR2 FQGTGA. This CDR3 reads CASSPSRRDLRSYNEQFF. CDR3 DNA sequence: TGTGCCAGCAGCCCCAGCCGGAGGGACCTACGCTCCTACAATGAGCAGTTCTTC. Supplemented by reference TRBV7-3 and TRBJ2-1, the full variable domain reads GAGVSQTPSNKVTEKGKYVELRCDPISGHTALYWYRQSLGQGPEFLIYFQGTGAADDSGLPNDRFFAVRPEGSVSTLKIQRTERGDSAVYLCASSPSRRDLRSYNEQFFGPGTRLTVL.

This chain joins TRBV7-9 and TRBJ1-1, with a weak D call TRBD1 (5 bases). The germline CDR1 and CDR2 sequences are SEHNR and FQNEAQ (reference sequence). Trimming pared 2 bases from V and 5 bases from J, leaving 21 bases between. The CDR3 spans 17 residues. CDR3 sequence: CASSLLFSGVGATEAFF. The CDR3, as DNA: TGTGCCAGCAGCTTATTGTTTTCGGGGGTAGGTGCGACTGAAGCTTTCTTT.

The chain employs TRBV7-8 and TRBJ2-4, with 8 bases that match TRBD1. The CDR3 sequence is 17 residues long. The trim removed 1 base at V and 1 base at J, leaving 6 bases unmatched. Germline V CDR1 and CDR2: SGHVS, FQNEAQ. The CDR3 sequence: CASSLEYQGAAKNIQYF. CDR3 sequence (DNA): TGTGCCAGCAGCTTAGAATATCAGGGGGCGGCCAAAAACATTCAGTACTTC.

The V call is TRBV19, the J call TRBJ1-4; D is possibly TRBD1 (5 bases). V dropped 8 bases and J dropped 7 bases, with 20 bases sitting between them. The CDR3 has 15 residues. Germline V CDR1 and CDR2: LNHDA, SQIVND (reference sequence). The CDR3 nucleotides read TGTGCCAGTGGGGGGTCCGGGACGAGGGGTGAAAAACTGTTTTTT. It yields the protein CASGGSGTRGEKLFF.

The chain employs TRBV7-2 and TRBJ1-2; 10 bases agree with TRBD1. Germline trimming cut 5 bases from V and 9 bases from J; bases unmatched to any gene: 6. The CDR3 consists of 13 residues. Germline V gives CDR1 SGHTA, CDR2 FQGNSA. CDR3 sequence (DNA): TGTGCCAGCAGCCTAGGACAGGGGGTCAGCTACACCTTC. It translates to CASSLGQGVSYTF.

The V call is TRBV12-5, the J call TRBJ1-1; D unclear. The CDR3 length is 13 residues. Germline CDR1 LGHNT, CDR2 FRNRAP. The V and J ends lost 4 bases and 3 bases respectively, with 9 bases between them. CDR3 loop: CASGSSGYTEAFF. The CDR3 DNA sequence: TGTGCTAGTGGTTCATCAGGATACACTGAAGCTTTCTTT. The whole variable domain, filled in from reference TRBV12-5 and TRBJ1-1, reads DARVTQTPRHKVTEMGQEVTMRCQPILGHNTVFWYRQTMMQGLELLAYFRNRAPLDDSGMPKDRFSAEMPDATLATLKIQPSEPRDSAVYFCASGSSGYTEAFFGQGTRLTVV.

The chain has TRBV7-6 and TRBJ2-7; 7 nucleotides match TRBD2. The length of the CDR3 is 17 residues. V was pared by 5 bases and J by 9 bases, with 22 bases of the junction left unmatched. CDR1 and CDR2 (germline): SGHVS, FNYEAQ. The DNA for the CDR3 is TGTGCCAGCAGCCCTCCTCATGGGGAGGGCACTCATCGTGGGCAGTACTTC. Its translation: CASSPPHGEGTHRGQYF.